This TCR beta chain emerged from a study of blood T cell repertoires in COVID-19. About the study: Samples representing acute and convalescent COVID-19 were sourced from the United States, Italy and Spain. T cells, B-cell-depleted T cells, or PBMCs provided the cDNA or gDNA that served as material.

Study processing details: Scientists estimated how many nucleated cells there were by amplifying reference gene primers. Clones were sequenced by immunoSEQ multiplex PCR, and TCRdb holds only the in-frame ones, with some missing. The D gene and trimming were derived from the DNA, and the V and J assignments and clone size from that table. The sample comprises about 300,000 clones, around 88% of which are singletons, and 5.5% to 8% rests with the top ten. V lost 1 base to trimming and J lost 1 base, with 10 bases between them. This CDR3 is built from 15 residues. The germline gives CDR1 SEHNR, CDR2 FQNEAQ (reference sequence).

The rearrangement joins TRBV7-9 to TRBJ1-1; D call uncertain. The sample taken for sequencing was peripheral blood. This TCR came from a woman in her thirties who had recovered from COVID-19. CDR3 protein: CASSLGGQRNTEAFF. CDR3 in DNA: TGTGCCAGCAGCTTAGGAGGCCAGCGGAACACTGAAGCTTTCTTT.